This T cell receptor beta chain was sequenced for a study of blood T cell repertoires in COVID-19. Trimming removed 4 bases from V and 2 bases from J; junction bases left unmatched: 4. Germline-derived CDR1 and CDR2 are MNHEY and SMNVEV (reference sequence). This CDR3 spans 14 amino acids. TCRdb keeps only in-frame clones here, not all; method: immunoSEQ multiplex PCR. This sample has 310,000 or so clones, with 80% to 95% found just once. Notes on this clone: The same CDR3 arises from other DNA sequences in this sample as well.

The TCR comes from a woman in her thirties who had recovered from COVID-19. Sequencing used PBMCs or T cells enriched from blood (not recorded which). J is TRBJ2-7 and V is TRBV27; 8 positions match TRBD1. CDR3 in amino acids: CASSSGQGPYEQYF. The CDR3 DNA reads as TGTGCCAGCAGTTCAGGACAGGGCCCCTACGAGCAGTACTTC.